This T cell receptor (beta chain) was obtained from a study of control samples from healthy donors and cancer patients. The CDR3 has 15 residues. Between the trimmed V and J ends, which lost 0 bases and 5 bases, there was a span of 14 bases. The germline V gene encodes CDR1 SGDLS and CDR2 YYNGEE. The protocol was immunoSEQ multiplex PCR, while the TCRdb copy is restricted to in-frame clones and leaves out a portion. The sample has more than 140,000 clones, approximately 94% seen once. This clone is a singleton in its sample. This clonotype was obtained from a man aged 40-49 years in good health. Sequencing input: blood. This rearrangement joins TRBV9 to TRBJ1-1; D might be TRBD1 (5 bases). The CDR3 sequence: CASSVGAGRGTEAFF. CDR3 coding DNA: TGTGCCAGCAGCGTAGGGGCGGGGCGGGGTACTGAAGCTTTCTTT.